Detailed here is one TCR beta chain. Original analysis: Estimation of nucleated cell counts relied on the amplification of reference gene primers. Only in-frame clones appear in the TCRdb table, and some are missing; sequencing was by immunoSEQ multiplex PCR. V and J calls and clone size are copied from that table; D and trimming were computed from the DNA. The profile shows approximately 180,000 clones, approximately 85% of them singletons. The sample comes from a study of blood T cell repertoires in COVID-19. V was trimmed by 4 bases and J by 10 bases, leaving 13 bases between them. Germline V CDR1 and CDR2: SGHDT, YYEEEE. The CDR3 spans 12 residues.

Sequenced sample: peripheral blood. The TCR originated in a man in his sixties with acute or convalescent COVID-19. The chain is built from TRBV5-6 and TRBJ2-3; tentatively, D is TRBD1 (6 bases). CDR3 sequence reads: CASSPGTTSQYF. In DNA, the CDR3 is TGTGCCAGCAGCCCGGGGACAACCTCGCAGTATTTT. Supplemented by reference TRBV5-6 and TRBJ2-3, the full variable domain reads DAGVTQSPTHLIKTRGQQVTLRCSPKSGHDTVSWYQQALGQGPQFIFQYYEEEERQRGNFPDRFSGHQFPNYSSELNVNALLLGDSALYLCASSPGTTSQYFGPGTRLTVL.